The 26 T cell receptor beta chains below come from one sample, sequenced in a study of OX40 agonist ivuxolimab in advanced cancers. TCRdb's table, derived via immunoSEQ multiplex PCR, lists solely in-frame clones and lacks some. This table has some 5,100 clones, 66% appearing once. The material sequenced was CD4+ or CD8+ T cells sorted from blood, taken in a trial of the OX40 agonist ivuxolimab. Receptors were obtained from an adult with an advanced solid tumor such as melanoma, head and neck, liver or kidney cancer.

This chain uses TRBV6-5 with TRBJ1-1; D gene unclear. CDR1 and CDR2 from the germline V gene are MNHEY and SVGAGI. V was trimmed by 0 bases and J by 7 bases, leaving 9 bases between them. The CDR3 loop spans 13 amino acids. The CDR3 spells CASSYSSGVEAFF. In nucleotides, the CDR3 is TGTGCCAGCAGTTACTCAAGTGGCGTTGAAGCTTTCTTT.

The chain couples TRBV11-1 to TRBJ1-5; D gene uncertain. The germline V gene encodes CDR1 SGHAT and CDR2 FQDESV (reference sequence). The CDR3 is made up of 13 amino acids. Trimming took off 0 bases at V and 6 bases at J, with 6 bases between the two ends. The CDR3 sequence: CASSLAGLQPQHF. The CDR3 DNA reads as TGTGCCAGCAGCTTAGCAGGGCTTCAGCCCCAGCATTTT.

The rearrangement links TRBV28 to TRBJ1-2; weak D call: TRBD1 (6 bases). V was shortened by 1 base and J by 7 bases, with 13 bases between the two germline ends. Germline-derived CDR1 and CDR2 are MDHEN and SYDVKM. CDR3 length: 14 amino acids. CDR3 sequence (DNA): TGTGCCAGCAGTTTATATGCAGGGGCGGCTGGCTACACCTTC. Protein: CASSLYAGAAGYTF.

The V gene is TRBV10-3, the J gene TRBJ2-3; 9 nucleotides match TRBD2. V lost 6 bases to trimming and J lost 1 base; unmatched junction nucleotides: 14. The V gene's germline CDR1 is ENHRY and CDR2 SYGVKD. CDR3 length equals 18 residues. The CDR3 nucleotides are TGTGCCATCAGAGAGACTGAAATTAGCGGGGGAGGCACAGATACGCAGTATTTT. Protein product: CAIRETEISGGGTDTQYF.

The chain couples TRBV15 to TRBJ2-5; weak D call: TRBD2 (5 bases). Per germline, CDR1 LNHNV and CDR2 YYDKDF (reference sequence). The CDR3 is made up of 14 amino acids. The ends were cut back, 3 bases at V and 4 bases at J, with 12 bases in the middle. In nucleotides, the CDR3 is TGTGCCACCAGCAGTGAGGGATGGGGAGAGACCCAGTACTTC. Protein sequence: CATSSEGWGETQYF.

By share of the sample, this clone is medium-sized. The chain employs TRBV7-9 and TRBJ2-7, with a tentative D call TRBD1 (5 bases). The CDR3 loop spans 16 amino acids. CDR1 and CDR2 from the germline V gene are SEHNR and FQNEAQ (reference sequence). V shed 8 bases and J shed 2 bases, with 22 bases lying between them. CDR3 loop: CASESRAPRATYEQYF. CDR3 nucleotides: TGTGCCAGCGAATCTAGGGCCCCCAGGGCTACCTACGAGCAGTACTTC.

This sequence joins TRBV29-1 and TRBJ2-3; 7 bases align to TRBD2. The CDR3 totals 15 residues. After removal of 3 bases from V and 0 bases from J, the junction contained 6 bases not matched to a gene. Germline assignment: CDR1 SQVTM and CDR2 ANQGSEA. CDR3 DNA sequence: TGCAGCGTTGATGGGCTAGCGGCTAGCACAGATACGCAGTATTTT. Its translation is CSVDGLAASTDTQYF.

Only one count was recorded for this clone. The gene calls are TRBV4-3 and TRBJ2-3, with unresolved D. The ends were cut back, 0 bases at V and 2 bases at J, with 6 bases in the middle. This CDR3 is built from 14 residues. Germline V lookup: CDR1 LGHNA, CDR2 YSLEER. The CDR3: CASSQDSITDTQYF. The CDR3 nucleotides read TGCGCCAGCAGCCAAGATTCGATCACAGATACGCAGTATTTT.

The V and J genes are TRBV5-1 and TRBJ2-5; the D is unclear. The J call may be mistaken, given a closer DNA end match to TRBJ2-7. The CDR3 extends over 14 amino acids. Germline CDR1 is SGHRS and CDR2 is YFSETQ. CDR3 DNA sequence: TGCGCCAGCAGCTTCGAACGCACCCATGACGAGCAGTACTTC. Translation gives CASSFERTHDEQYF.

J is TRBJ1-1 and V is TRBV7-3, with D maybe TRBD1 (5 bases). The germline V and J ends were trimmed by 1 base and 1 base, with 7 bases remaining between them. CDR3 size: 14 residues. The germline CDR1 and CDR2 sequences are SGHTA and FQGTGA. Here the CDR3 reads CASSLIGGNTEAFF. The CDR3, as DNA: TGTGCCAGCAGCTTAATTGGGGGGAACACTGAAGCTTTCTTT.

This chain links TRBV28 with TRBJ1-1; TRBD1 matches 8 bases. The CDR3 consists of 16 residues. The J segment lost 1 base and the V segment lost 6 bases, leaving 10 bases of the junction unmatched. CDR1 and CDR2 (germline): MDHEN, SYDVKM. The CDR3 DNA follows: TGTGCCAGCAGAGTTCCAGGGGGCGGGAGGAACACTGAAGCTTTCTTT. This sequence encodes CASRVPGGGRNTEAFF.

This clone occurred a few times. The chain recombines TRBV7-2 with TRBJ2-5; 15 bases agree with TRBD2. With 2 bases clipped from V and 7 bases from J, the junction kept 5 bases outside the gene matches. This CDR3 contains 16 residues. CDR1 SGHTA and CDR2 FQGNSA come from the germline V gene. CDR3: CASSLRTSGGAATQYF. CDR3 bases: TGTGCCAGCAGCTTAAGGACTAGCGGGGGGGCCGCGACCCAGTACTTC.

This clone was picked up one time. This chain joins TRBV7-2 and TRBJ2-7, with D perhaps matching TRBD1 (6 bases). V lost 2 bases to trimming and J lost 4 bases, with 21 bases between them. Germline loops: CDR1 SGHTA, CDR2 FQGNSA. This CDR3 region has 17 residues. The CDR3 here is CASSLLGATLEPYEQYF. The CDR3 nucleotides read TGTGCCAGCAGCTTACTGGGGGCTACTCTCGAGCCGTACGAGCAGTACTTC. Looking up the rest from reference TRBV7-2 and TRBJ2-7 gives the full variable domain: GAGVSQSPSNKVTEKGKDVELRCDPISGHTALYWYRQSLGQGLEFLIYFQGNSAPDKSGLPSDRFSAERTGGSVSTLTIQRTQQEDSAVYLCASSLLGATLEPYEQYFGPGTRLTVT.

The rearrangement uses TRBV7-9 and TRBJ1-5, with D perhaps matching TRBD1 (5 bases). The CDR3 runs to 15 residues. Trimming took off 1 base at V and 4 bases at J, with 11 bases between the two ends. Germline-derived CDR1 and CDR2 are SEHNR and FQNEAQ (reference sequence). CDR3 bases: TGTGCCAGCAGCTTAGGGGGCCTGGGTAATCAGCCCCAGCATTTT. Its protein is CASSLGGLGNQPQHF.

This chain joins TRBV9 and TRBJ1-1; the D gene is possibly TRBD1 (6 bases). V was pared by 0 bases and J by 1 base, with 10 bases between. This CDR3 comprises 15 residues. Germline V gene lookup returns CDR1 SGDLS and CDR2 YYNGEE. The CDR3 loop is CASSVGWGANTEAFF. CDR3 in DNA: TGTGCCAGCAGCGTAGGTTGGGGGGCGAACACTGAAGCTTTCTTT.

CDR3 region: CASSFNSATNEKLFF. CDR3 nucleotide sequence: TGTGCCAGCAGCTTCAACTCCGCAACTAATGAAAAACTGTTTTTT. The chain has TRBV7-2 and TRBJ1-4; D is ambiguous. CDR1 is SGHTA, CDR2 FQGNSA, per germline. The V end lost 3 bases, the J end lost 0 bases, and 8 bases lay between the germline ends. CDR3 size: 15 residues.

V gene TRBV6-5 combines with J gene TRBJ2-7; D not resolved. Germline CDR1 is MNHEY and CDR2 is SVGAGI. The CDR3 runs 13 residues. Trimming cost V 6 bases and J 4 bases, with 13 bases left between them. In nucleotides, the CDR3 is TGTGCCAGCAGCCTCACACCAGTGTACGAGCAGTACTTC. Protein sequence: CASSLTPVYEQYF.

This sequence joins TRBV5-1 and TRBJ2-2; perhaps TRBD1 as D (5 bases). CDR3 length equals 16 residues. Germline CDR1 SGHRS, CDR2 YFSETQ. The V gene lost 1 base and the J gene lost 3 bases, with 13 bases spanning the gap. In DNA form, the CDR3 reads TGCGCCAGCAGCTTGATAGCTCAAGGGGACACCGGGGAGCTGTTTTTT. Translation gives CASSLIAQGDTGELFF.

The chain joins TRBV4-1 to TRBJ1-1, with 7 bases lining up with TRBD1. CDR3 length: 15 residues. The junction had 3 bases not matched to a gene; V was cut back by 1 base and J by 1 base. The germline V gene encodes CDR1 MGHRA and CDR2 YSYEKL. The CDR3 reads CASSQGQGRNTEAFF. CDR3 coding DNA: TGCGCCAGCAGCCAAGGACAGGGAAGGAACACTGAAGCTTTCTTT.

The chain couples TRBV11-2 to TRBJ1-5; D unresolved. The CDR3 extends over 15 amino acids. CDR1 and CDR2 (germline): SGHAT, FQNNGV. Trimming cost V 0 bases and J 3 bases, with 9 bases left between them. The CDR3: CASSLDRSFNQPQHF. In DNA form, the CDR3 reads TGTGCCAGCAGCTTAGACAGGAGTTTCAATCAGCCCCAGCATTTT.

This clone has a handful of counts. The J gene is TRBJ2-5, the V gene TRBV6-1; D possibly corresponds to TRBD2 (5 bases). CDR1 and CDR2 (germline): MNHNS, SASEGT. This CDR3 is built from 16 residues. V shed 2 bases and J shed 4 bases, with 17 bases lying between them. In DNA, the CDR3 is TGTGCCAGCAGTGAACCGGGTAGAGGGAATCTAGAGACCCAGTACTTC. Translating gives CASSEPGRGNLETQYF.

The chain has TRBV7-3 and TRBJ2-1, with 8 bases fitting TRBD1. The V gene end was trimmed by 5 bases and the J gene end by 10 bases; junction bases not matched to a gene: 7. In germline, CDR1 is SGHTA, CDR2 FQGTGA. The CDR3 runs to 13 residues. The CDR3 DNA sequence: TGTGCCAGCAGCCCCTGGGACAGGACGGAGCAGTTCTTC. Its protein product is CASSPWDRTEQFF.

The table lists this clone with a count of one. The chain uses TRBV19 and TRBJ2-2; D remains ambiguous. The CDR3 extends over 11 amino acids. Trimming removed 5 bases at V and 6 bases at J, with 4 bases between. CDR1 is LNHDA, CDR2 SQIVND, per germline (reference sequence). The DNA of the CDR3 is TGTGCCAGTAGTTTGCCCGGGGAGCTGTTTTTT. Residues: CASSLPGELFF.

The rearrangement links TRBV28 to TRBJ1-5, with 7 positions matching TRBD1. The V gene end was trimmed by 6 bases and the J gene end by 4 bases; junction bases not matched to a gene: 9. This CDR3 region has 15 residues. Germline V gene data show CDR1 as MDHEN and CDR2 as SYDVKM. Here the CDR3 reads CASRRQGFSNQPQHF. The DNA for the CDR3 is TGTGCCAGCAGACGACAGGGATTTTCTAATCAGCCCCAGCATTTT.

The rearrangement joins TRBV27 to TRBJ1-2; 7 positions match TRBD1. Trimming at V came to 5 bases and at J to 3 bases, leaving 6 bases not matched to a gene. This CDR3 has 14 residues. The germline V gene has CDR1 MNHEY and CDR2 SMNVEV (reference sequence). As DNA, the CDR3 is TGTGCCAGCAGTGCCGCGACAGGGTACTATGGCTACACCTTC. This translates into CASSAATGYYGYTF.

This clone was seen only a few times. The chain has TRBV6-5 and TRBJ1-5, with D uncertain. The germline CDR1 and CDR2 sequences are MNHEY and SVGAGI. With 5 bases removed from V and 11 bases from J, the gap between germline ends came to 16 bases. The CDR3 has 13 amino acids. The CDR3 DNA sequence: TGTGCCAGCAGTGAAGCCCCCCATGGAGCCCAGCATTTT. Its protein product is CASSEAPHGAQHF.